This T cell receptor beta chain was captured by sequencing in a study of graft-versus-host responses after intestinal transplantation. Looking at the study overall: Transplantation in recipients was multivisceral, liver-intestinal, or isolated intestinal. Anti-thymocyte globulin induction preceded two to four years of tacrolimus and steroid maintenance in all recipients.

Sequencing used immunoSEQ multiplex PCR; TCRdb keeps in-frame clones, though not all of them. This repertoire shows approximately 68,000 clones, around 87% found once; its top ten account for roughly 4%. A remark on this clone: The antigen remains undetermined.

Study-level points and caveats: Recipient marrow showed GvH clones, some seen first in ileum or blood.

Trimming shortened V by 3 bases and J by 14 bases, and 28 bases separated the two germline ends. Germline V gives CDR1 SGDLS, CDR2 YYNGEE. There are 16 residues in the CDR3. The rearrangement uses TRBV9 and TRBJ2-3; D might be TRBD2 (5 bases). The sequencing used unstimulated CD8+ T cells sorted from spleen or lymph node cells, collected before transplant. The origin of this receptor is a human donor who was the organ donor for an intestinal transplant. DNA of the CDR3: TGTGCCAGCAGCGCCCATCGTTTGGTCGCGCGACGTGGACTGTATTTT. As protein: CASSAHRLVARRGLYF.